The 12 T cell receptor beta chains presented below share a single source sample, sequenced in a study of cytotoxic CD8 clonotypes in ibrutinib-treated CLL. Clones were read by immunoSEQ multiplex PCR, and TCRdb kept only the in-frame ones, dropping some. The table lists approximately 70,000 clones, 80% of them singletons. Sequenced here: PBMCs, sampled at disease progression, from a patient treated with ibrutinib. The receptors were gathered from a human donor with chronic lymphocytic leukemia.

The chain joins TRBV29-1 to TRBJ2-7; TRBD1 matches 8 bases. The CDR3 totals 12 residues. The junction had 3 bases not matched to a gene; V was cut back by 3 bases and J by 5 bases. In germline, CDR1 is SQVTM, CDR2 ANQGSEA. The chain's CDR3 is CSVDTTGDEQYF. The CDR3 nucleotides read TGCAGCGTTGACACGACAGGGGACGAGCAGTACTTC.

CDR3 coding DNA: TGTGCCAGCAGCTTAGAACAGGGGCGGGATGGCTACACCTTC. Its protein product is CASSLEQGRDGYTF. This sequence joins TRBV11-2 and TRBJ1-2; 7 positions match TRBD1. This CDR3 is built from 14 residues. Germline V gene sequence: CDR1 SGHAT, CDR2 FQNNGV. With V trimmed by 0 bases and J by 6 bases, 4 bases remained unmatched.

The chain carries TRBV5-1 and TRBJ1-1; D may be TRBD1 (6 bases). Trimming took off 7 bases at V and 1 base at J, with 14 bases between the two ends. CDR3 length: 14 amino acids. CDR1 SGHRS and CDR2 YFSETQ come from the germline V gene. Written as DNA, the CDR3 is TGCGCCAGCGTCGGGGGCGCGGAGAACACTGAAGCTTTCTTT. Its translation is CASVGGAENTEAFF.

This clone showed up just a few times. The chain is built from TRBV7-9 and TRBJ1-1; 7 nucleotides match TRBD1. V shed 4 bases, J shed 0 bases, and the junction held 2 bases outside the gene matches. This CDR3 has 14 amino acids. CDR1 is SEHNR and CDR2 is FQNEAQ in the germline V gene (reference sequence). The CDR3 here is CASSWTGLNTEAFF. CDR3 DNA: TGTGCCAGCAGCTGGACAGGATTGAACACTGAAGCTTTCTTT.

The rearrangement uses TRBV5-1 and TRBJ2-7, with D possibly TRBD1 on 5 matching bases. The CDR3 contains 14 residues. Germline values: CDR1 SGHRS, CDR2 YFSETQ. V lost 0 bases and J 4 bases, leaving 11 bases between the germline ends. The CDR3 DNA reads as TGCGCCAGCAGCTTGGCAGGGAAAGGTTACGAGCAGTACTTC. Its translation: CASSLAGKGYEQYF.

This chain links TRBV4-2 with TRBJ1-2, with a tentative D call TRBD1 (5 bases). The length of the CDR3 is 15 residues. Trimming cost V 0 bases and J 0 bases, with 8 bases left between them. Germline loops: CDR1 LGHNA, CDR2 YNFKEQ. In DNA form, the CDR3 reads TGTGCCAGCAGCCAAGATGCCAGGGCTAACTATGGCTACACCTTC. Translation gives CASSQDARANYGYTF.

The rearrangement uses TRBV10-3 and TRBJ2-1, with 9 positions matching TRBD1. Germline CDR1 ENHRY, CDR2 SYGVKD. The CDR3 runs to 11 residues. J gave up 15 bases and V 10 bases, and 10 bases lay outside the gene matches. CDR3 protein: CATSTGTGRFF. The DNA for the CDR3 is TGTGCCACATCGACCGGGACAGGGAGGTTCTTC.

This clone has a handful of counts. The rearrangement joins TRBV10-1 to TRBJ2-2, with TRBD2 matching 7 bases. The CDR3 is 15 amino acids. From germline, CDR1 is WNHNN and CDR2 SYGVQD (reference sequence). J gave up 7 bases and V 6 bases, and 11 bases lay outside the gene matches. The CDR3 sequence is CASRRSAGDGGELFF. CDR3 DNA: TGCGCCAGCAGGAGATCGGCGGGAGACGGCGGGGAGCTGTTTTTT.

The CDR3 loop reads CASSQDWAFWDRVSSYNSPLHF. DNA of the CDR3: TGCGCCAGCAGCCAAGATTGGGCTTTTTGGGACAGGGTGAGCTCCTATAATTCACCCCTCCACTTT. This sequence joins TRBV4-1 and TRBJ1-6; TRBD1 agrees at 9 bases. Germline loops: CDR1 MGHRA, CDR2 YSYEKL. CDR3 length: 22 residues. Trimming at V came to 0 bases and at J to 0 bases, leaving 15 bases not matched to a gene.

This clone was observed once. This chain connects TRBV2 to TRBJ1-6; D not certain. Germline values: CDR1 SNHLY, CDR2 FYNNEI. Trimming stripped 4 bases from V and 6 bases from J, with 10 bases between. The CDR3 length is 14 residues. Here the CDR3 reads CASSVGKGNSPLHF. The CDR3, as DNA: TGTGCCAGCAGTGTAGGGAAGGGTAATTCACCCCTCCACTTT.

The chain has TRBV9 and TRBJ2-7; D possibly uses TRBD1 or TRBD2 (7 bases each). In germline, CDR1 is SGDLS, CDR2 YYNGEE. The CDR3 is 15 residues long. The V end was cut by 0 bases, the J end by 5 bases, with 15 bases between. The CDR3: CASSVEGQGGNEQYF. The CDR3 nucleotides read TGTGCCAGCAGCGTAGAAGGCCAGGGGGGGAACGAGCAGTACTTC. Filled out from reference TRBV9 and TRBJ2-7, the complete variable domain reads DSGVTQTPKHLITATGQRVTLRCSPRSGDLSVYWYQQSLDQGLQFLIQYYNGEERAKGNILERFSAQQFPDLHSELNLSSLELGDSALYFCASSVEGQGGNEQYFGPGTRLTVT.

The gene calls are TRBV9 and TRBJ2-6; 7 bases match TRBD1. Germline-derived CDR1 and CDR2 are SGDLS and YYNGEE. V dropped 4 bases and J dropped 2; count of bases not matched to a gene: 9. This CDR3 has 17 residues. The CDR3 loop is CASSPRDSEAGANVLTF. CDR3 coding DNA: TGTGCCAGCAGCCCCCGGGACAGCGAGGCTGGGGCCAACGTCCTGACTTTC.